The clone carrying this TCR beta chain was found a few times. This sample is part of a study of T cells in Graves' hyperthyroidism and ophthalmopathy. Per the germline V gene, CDR1 is LGHNA and CDR2 is YNFKEQ. V was trimmed by 0 bases and J by 5 bases, leaving 17 bases between them. This CDR3 comprises 16 residues. Amplification of TCR beta CDR3 regions used RNA as the template. The HTBI primer set drove a first-round RT-PCR of the TCR CDR3. TCRdb processed the multiplex PCR reads anew with MiXCR; each CDR3 protein has one entry. The sample carries hundreds of thousands of distinct CDR3 sequences, approximately 36% recorded once.

The chain combines TRBV4-2 with TRBJ2-7; TRBD1 might be the D (5 bases). The clonotype comes from a woman in her forties with Graves' hyperthyroidism. Sequences were obtained from blood. CDR3 loop: CASSQDEGAVPNEQYF. The CDR3 region has the DNA TGTGCCAGCAGCCAAGATGAAGGGGCGGTACCTAACGAGCAGTACTTC.